A single sample gave rise to the 30 T cell receptor beta chains below, sequenced in a study of PD-L1 blockade in urothelial cancer (TCRdb year 2017). The library relied on the immunoSEQ multiplex PCR assay. The table was pulled from immuneACCESS by TCRdb, which kept in-frame rearrangements only. Such tables lose some clones; where checked, under half of the loss comes from unresolved V genes, and the rest has no known cause. In this sample the table shows fewer than 40,000 clones, more than 80% of which occur a single time. The ten largest clonotypes hold roughly 7.6% of the sample. The sample in question was PBMCs, obtained around atezolizumab (anti-PD-L1) treatment. The receptors come from a man in his 70s with urothelial cancer.

The chain combines TRBV18 with TRBJ2-1, with 7 bases lining up with TRBD2. V gave up 2 bases and J gave up 0 bases; unmatched junction bases: 4. CDR1 is KGHSH, CDR2 LQKENI, per germline. The CDR3 spans 16 residues. The CDR3 here is CASSPASGGSYNEQFF. The DNA for the CDR3 is TGTGCCAGCTCACCAGCTAGCGGTGGCTCCTACAATGAGCAGTTCTTC.

V usage is TRBV5-1 and J usage is TRBJ2-7; 10 bases map to TRBD1. Germline V gives CDR1 SGHRS, CDR2 YFSETQ. V dropped 4 bases and J dropped 0; count of bases not matched to a gene: 4. The CDR3 loop spans 15 amino acids. CDR3 sequence: CASSVGTGVSYEQYF. CDR3 DNA sequence: TGCGCCAGCAGCGTCGGGACAGGGGTCTCCTACGAGCAGTACTTC.

The chain employs TRBV28 and TRBJ1-2, with no clear D. V gave up 3 bases and J gave up 1 base, with 6 bases separating them. Germline values: CDR1 MDHEN, CDR2 SYDVKM. The CDR3 is 13 amino acids. DNA for the CDR3: TGTGCCAGCAGTTTTTCGGGTAACTATGGCTACACCTTC. This translates into CASSFSGNYGYTF.

This clone came up a few times. The chain combines TRBV27 with TRBJ1-3; D not resolved. V was shortened by 2 bases and J by 4 bases, with 9 bases between the two germline ends. Germline lookup yields CDR1 MNHEY and CDR2 SMNVEV (reference sequence). The CDR3 contains 14 residues. This CDR3 reads CASSLTTSGNTIYF. DNA for the CDR3: TGTGCCAGCAGTTTAACAACCTCGGGAAACACCATATATTTT.

The chain carries TRBV7-9 and TRBJ2-2; 8 bases match TRBD1. Trimming took 6 bases from V and 6 from J; bases not matched to a gene: 12. CDR3 length equals 16 residues. CDR1 and CDR2 from the germline V gene are SEHNR and FQNEAQ (reference sequence). This CDR3 reads CASRSADRVWAGELFF. Here the CDR3 DNA reads TGTGCCAGCAGGTCTGCGGACAGGGTATGGGCCGGGGAGCTGTTTTTT.

This chain joins TRBV27 and TRBJ2-7, with D possibly matching TRBD1 (5 bases). V shed 5 bases and J shed 0 bases, with 11 bases lying between them. CDR3 length: 14 amino acids. Germline loops: CDR1 MNHEY, CDR2 SMNVEV (reference sequence). The CDR3 sequence is CASSQDSISYEQYF. The CDR3 DNA is TGTGCCAGCAGTCAAGACAGTATCTCCTACGAGCAGTACTTC.

The chain recombines TRBV28 with TRBJ1-1, with D possibly matching TRBD1 (6 bases). V was trimmed by 6 bases and J by 0 bases, leaving 14 bases between them. The V gene's germline CDR1 is MDHEN and CDR2 SYDVKM. The CDR3 runs to 15 residues. The CDR3 region is CASRSGGRMNTEAFF. CDR3 coding DNA: TGTGCCAGCAGGTCCGGGGGGCGAATGAACACTGAAGCTTTCTTT.

This clone was counted a single time. The chain employs TRBV9 and TRBJ2-1; 9 nucleotides line up with TRBD1. The germline gives CDR1 SGDLS, CDR2 YYNGEE. J was trimmed by 8 bases and V by 1 base; bases with no gene match: 13. This CDR3 contains 17 residues. CDR3 nucleotide sequence: TGTGCCAGCAGCGTACGGACAGGGGTCCGCATGATGGATGAGCAGTTCTTC. This gives the protein CASSVRTGVRMMDEQFF.

The chain has TRBV29-1 and TRBJ2-1; TRBD2 matches at 7 bases. With 7 bases clipped from V and 6 bases from J, the junction kept 21 bases outside the gene matches. This CDR3 has 17 residues. CDR1 and CDR2 from the germline V gene are SQVTM and ANQGSEA. The CDR3 region is CSARLWGGSVPRNEQFF. The CDR3 nucleotides read TGCAGCGCTCGACTCTGGGGCGGGAGTGTGCCCCGCAATGAGCAGTTCTTC.

The V and J genes are TRBV18 and TRBJ1-2; D might be TRBD1 (6 bases). Germline V CDR1 and CDR2: KGHSH, LQKENI. Trimming cost V 0 bases and J 3 bases, with 11 bases left between them. The CDR3 contains 15 residues. The CDR3 loop reads CASSPPPAGDYGYTF. CDR3 DNA: TGTGCCAGCTCACCACCGCCGGCAGGGGACTATGGCTACACCTTC.

This chain uses TRBV27 with TRBJ1-2; 11 positions agree with TRBD1. This CDR3 has 16 residues. Germline V gene sequence: CDR1 MNHEY, CDR2 SMNVEV (reference sequence). Trimming removed 0 bases from V and 8 bases from J; junction bases left unmatched: 8. The CDR3 bases are TGTGCCAGCAGTTTATCGAGGGGACAGGGGGGTCGGGGCTACACCTTC. Protein sequence: CASSLSRGQGGRGYTF.

This chain connects TRBV23-1 to TRBJ2-7; TRBD1 matches at 7 bases. TRBV23-1 is reported as an ORF; its role is uncertain. The V and J ends lost 7 bases and 2 bases, in that order; junction bases with no gene match: 8. This CDR3 has 14 amino acids. The CDR3 here is CASTRQGPPYEQYF. The CDR3 DNA follows: TGCGCCAGCACCCGACAGGGCCCTCCCTACGAGCAGTACTTC.

The V call is TRBV28, the J call TRBJ1-4; TRBD1 matches at 7 bases. This CDR3 spans 16 amino acids. V dropped 5 bases and J dropped 0; count of bases not matched to a gene: 6. CDR1 MDHEN and CDR2 SYDVKM come from the germline V gene. CDR3 sequence (DNA): TGTGCCAGCAGTGATGACGGGACAGCAACTAATGAAAAACTGTTTTTT. Residues: CASSDDGTATNEKLFF. The whole variable domain, remainder taken from reference TRBV28 and TRBJ1-4, is DVKVTQSSRYLVKRTGEKVFLECVQDMDHENMFWYRQDPGLGLRLIYFSYDVKMKEKGDIPEGYSVSREKKERFSLILESASTNQTSMYLCASSDDGTATNEKLFFGSGTQLSVL.

The V and J genes are TRBV4-2 and TRBJ2-5; TRBD2 aligns across 11 bases. The junction had 6 bases not matched to a gene; V was cut back by 0 bases and J by 0 bases. The CDR3 contains 18 residues. Germline V gene sequence: CDR1 LGHNA, CDR2 YNFKEQ. CDR3 sequence reads: CASSQDLAGGAHQETQYF. For the CDR3, the DNA is TGTGCCAGCAGCCAAGATTTAGCGGGGGGGGCTCACCAAGAGACCCAGTACTTC.

The chain employs TRBV4-1 and TRBJ1-4; tentative D call: TRBD1 (5 bases). Germline V CDR1 and CDR2: MGHRA, YSYEKL. The germline V and J ends were trimmed by 2 bases and 6 bases, with 13 bases remaining between them. The CDR3 has 15 amino acids. The CDR3 DNA reads TGCGCCAGCAGCCAATACGTCAGGGAGGATGAAAAACTGTTTTTT. Translation: CASSQYVREDEKLFF.

V gene TRBV9 combines with J gene TRBJ2-3; TRBD2 might be the D (5 bases). Germline values: CDR1 SGDLS, CDR2 YYNGEE. The CDR3 sequence is 16 residues long. V was shortened by 0 bases and J by 1 base, with 12 bases between the two germline ends. CDR3 coding DNA: TGTGCCAGCAGCGTAGGGCCTAGCAGCCGCACAGATACGCAGTATTTT. Residues: CASSVGPSSRTDTQYF. Looking up the rest from reference TRBV9 and TRBJ2-3 gives the full variable domain: DSGVTQTPKHLITATGQRVTLRCSPRSGDLSVYWYQQSLDQGLQFLIQYYNGEERAKGNILERFSAQQFPDLHSELNLSSLELGDSALYFCASSVGPSSRTDTQYFGPGTRLTVL.

This clone is a singleton in its sample. The gene calls are TRBV7-3 and TRBJ1-1; D uncertain. The CDR3 consists of 14 residues. CDR1 and CDR2 (germline): SGHTA, FQGTGA. Trimming cost V 5 bases and J 3 bases, with 13 bases left between them. The CDR3 protein is CASSQAGLDTEAFF. The DNA for the CDR3 is TGTGCCAGCAGCCAAGCGGGGTTGGACACTGAAGCTTTCTTT.

This clone was seen a few times. The chain joins TRBV7-6 to TRBJ2-7, with 7 bases matching TRBD2. The CDR3 is 17 residues long. Germline V lookup: CDR1 SGHVS, CDR2 FNYEAQ. V gave up 0 bases and J gave up 0 bases; unmatched junction bases: 8. The CDR3 coding sequence is TGTGCCAGCAGCTTAGCGGGAGGGCGGGGGAGCTCCTACGAGCAGTACTTC. As protein: CASSLAGGRGSSYEQYF.

The chain employs TRBV14 and TRBJ2-2, with 8 bases identical to TRBD1. With 4 bases clipped from V and 4 bases from J, the junction kept 2 bases outside the gene matches. CDR1 SGHDN and CDR2 FVKESK come from the germline V gene. The CDR3 sequence is 14 residues long. CDR3 sequence reads: CASSRTGTTGELFF. CDR3 DNA: TGTGCCAGCAGCCGGACAGGGACCACCGGGGAGCTGTTTTTT.

This clone was detected once. V and J are TRBV5-6 and TRBJ2-7; a possible D gene is TRBD1 (5 bases). This CDR3 is 15 amino acids long. Per the germline V gene, CDR1 is SGHDT and CDR2 is YYEEEE. Trimming stripped 4 bases from V and 6 bases from J, with 20 bases between. CDR3: CASSADRLDVSEQYF. Written as DNA, the CDR3 is TGTGCCAGCAGCGCCGACAGATTAGACGTCAGCGAGCAGTACTTC.

This clone came up a few times. This chain links TRBV9 with TRBJ2-1; 10 nucleotides line up with TRBD2. The V gene's germline CDR1 is SGDLS and CDR2 YYNGEE. The CDR3 contains 15 residues. The V gene end was trimmed by 4 bases and the J gene end by 4 bases; junction bases not matched to a gene: 5. CDR3 sequence reads: CASSRRTSGYNEQFF. The CDR3 nucleotides are TGTGCCAGCAGCCGAAGGACTAGCGGATACAATGAGCAGTTCTTC.

The genes are TRBV19 and TRBJ2-7; 12 positions agree with TRBD2. Trimming cost V 6 bases and J 6 bases; bases outside gene matches: 9. The length of the CDR3 is 15 residues. Per germline, CDR1 LNHDA and CDR2 SQIVND (reference sequence). CDR3 nucleotide sequence: TGTGCCAGTAGCACTTCCGGGACTAGCGGGCTCGAGCAGTACTTC. This gives the protein CASSTSGTSGLEQYF.

The gene calls are TRBV5-1 and TRBJ2-2; 8 bases line up with TRBD2. Trimming took 2 bases from V and 4 from J; bases not matched to a gene: 7. CDR1 and CDR2 from the germline V gene are SGHRS and YFSETQ. CDR3 length equals 16 residues. CDR3 loop: CASSFGYGRGTGELFF. CDR3 sequence (DNA): TGCGCCAGCAGCTTCGGTTACGGGAGGGGCACCGGGGAGCTGTTTTTT.

The rearrangement joins TRBV5-1 to TRBJ1-1; D is unresolved. Per germline, CDR1 SGHRS and CDR2 YFSETQ. Trimming stripped 9 bases from V and 6 bases from J, with 27 bases between. The CDR3 contains 16 residues. The CDR3 reads CATAMGPIDTRSEAFF. The CDR3 nucleotides are TGCGCCACAGCAATGGGTCCCATCGACACGAGATCTGAAGCTTTCTTT.

This clone has only a few counts. This chain links TRBV9 with TRBJ2-2; no firm D call. The CDR3 spans 14 residues. Looked up from germline, CDR1 is SGDLS and CDR2 is YYNGEE. The V end was cut by 1 base, the J end by 5 bases, with 9 bases between. CDR3 in amino acids: CASSVFSRTGELFF. CDR3 DNA: TGTGCCAGCAGCGTATTTTCGAGGACCGGGGAGCTGTTTTTT.

This rearrangement joins TRBV28 to TRBJ1-1; 7 nucleotides line up with TRBD1. V lost 7 bases, J lost 3 bases, and 8 bases stayed unmatched. This CDR3 comprises 14 residues. Germline CDR1 and CDR2: MDHEN and SYDVKM. CDR3 residues: CASNEGARDTEAFF. The DNA for the CDR3 is TGTGCCAGCAACGAGGGGGCGCGGGACACTGAAGCTTTCTTT.

The J gene is TRBJ1-2, the V gene TRBV30, with 8 bases fitting TRBD1. Germline loops: CDR1 GTSNPN, CDR2 SVGIG (reference sequence). The J segment lost 8 bases and the V segment lost 7 bases, leaving 15 bases of the junction unmatched. This CDR3 spans 14 amino acids. The CDR3 DNA sequence: TGTGCCTACTTACCCTGGTCGGACAGGGAAGGCTACACCTTC. This encodes CAYLPWSDREGYTF.

This chain links TRBV7-3 with TRBJ1-1, with D hard to call. This CDR3 is built from 13 residues. Germline loops: CDR1 SGHTA, CDR2 FQGTGA. Deletions cut 3 bases from V and 2 bases from J, with 7 bases between. The CDR3 region is CASSLGSNTEAFF. As DNA, the CDR3 is TGTGCCAGCAGCTTGGGCAGTAACACTGAAGCTTTCTTT.

Regarding this clone: The junction departs from the called germline gene at one end, perhaps through a read error. The chain joins TRBV5-4 to TRBJ1-5, with a tentative D call TRBD1 (5 bases). Germline-derived CDR1 and CDR2 are SGHNT and YYREEE (reference sequence). The CDR3 sequence is 15 residues long. The CDR3 bases are TGTGTCAGCAGCTTGGCCGGGGGTATGGACCAGCCCCAGCATTTT. This gives the protein CVSSLAGGMDQPQHF.

This sequence joins TRBV19 and TRBJ2-2; TRBD1 matches at 8 bases. This CDR3 contains 14 residues. J gave up 6 bases and V 4 bases, and 4 bases lay outside the gene matches. Looked up from germline, CDR1 is LNHDA and CDR2 is SQIVND (reference sequence). CDR3 sequence: CASSTRTGSGELFF. The CDR3, as DNA: TGTGCCAGTAGTACCCGGACAGGGTCCGGGGAGCTGTTTTTT.